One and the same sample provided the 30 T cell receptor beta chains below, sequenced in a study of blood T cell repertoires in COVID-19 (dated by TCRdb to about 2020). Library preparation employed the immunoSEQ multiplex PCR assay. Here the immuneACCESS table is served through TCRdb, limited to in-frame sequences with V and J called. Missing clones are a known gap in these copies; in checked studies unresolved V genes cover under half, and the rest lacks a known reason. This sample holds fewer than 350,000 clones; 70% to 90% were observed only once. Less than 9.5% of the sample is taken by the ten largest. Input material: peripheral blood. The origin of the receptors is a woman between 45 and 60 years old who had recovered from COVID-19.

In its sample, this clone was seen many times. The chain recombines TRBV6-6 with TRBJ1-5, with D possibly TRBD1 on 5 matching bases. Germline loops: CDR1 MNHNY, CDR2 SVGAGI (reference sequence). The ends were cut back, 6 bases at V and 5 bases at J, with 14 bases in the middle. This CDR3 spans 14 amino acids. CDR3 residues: CASRLPDSYQPQHF. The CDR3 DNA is TGTGCCAGCAGACTCCCTGACAGCTATCAGCCCCAGCATTTT.

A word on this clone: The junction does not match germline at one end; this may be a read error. In DNA form, the CDR3 reads TGTGCCACCTCACGAGACCTGGGAGATTCACCCCTCCACTTT. Its protein is CATSRDLGDSPLHF. The V call is TRBV18, the J call TRBJ1-6; D not certain. Germline V lookup: CDR1 KGHSH, CDR2 LQKENI. This CDR3 has 14 amino acids. The full variable domain, its missing parts supplied by reference TRBV18 and TRBJ1-6, is NAGVMQNPRHLVRRRGQEARLRCSPMKGHSHVYWYRQLPEEGLKFMVYLQKENIIDESGMPKERFSAEFPKEGPSILRIQQVVRGDSAAYFCATSRDLGDSPLHFGNGTRLTVT.

The CDR3 sequence: CASSVGQGRGETQYF. The DNA of the CDR3 is TGTGCCAGCAGCGTAGGACAGGGGAGGGGAGAGACCCAGTACTTC. The genes are TRBV9 and TRBJ2-5; tentatively, D is TRBD1 (8 bases). Germline V gene data show CDR1 as SGDLS and CDR2 as YYNGEE. CDR3 size: 15 residues. V gave up 0 bases and J gave up 4 bases, with 13 bases separating them.

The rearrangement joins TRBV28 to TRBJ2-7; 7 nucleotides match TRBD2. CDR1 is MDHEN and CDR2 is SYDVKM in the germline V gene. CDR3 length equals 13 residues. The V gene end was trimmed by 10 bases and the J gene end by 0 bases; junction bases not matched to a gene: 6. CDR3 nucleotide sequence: TGTGCCATGGGGGGGACGAGCTCCTACGAGCAGTACTTC. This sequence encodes CAMGGTSSYEQYF.

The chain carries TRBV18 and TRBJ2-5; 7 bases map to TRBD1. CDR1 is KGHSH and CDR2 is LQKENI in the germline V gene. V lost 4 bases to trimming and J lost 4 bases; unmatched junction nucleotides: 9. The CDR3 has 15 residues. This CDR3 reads CASSRTWDSRETQYF. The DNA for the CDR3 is TGTGCCAGCTCACGGACTTGGGACAGTAGAGAGACCCAGTACTTC.

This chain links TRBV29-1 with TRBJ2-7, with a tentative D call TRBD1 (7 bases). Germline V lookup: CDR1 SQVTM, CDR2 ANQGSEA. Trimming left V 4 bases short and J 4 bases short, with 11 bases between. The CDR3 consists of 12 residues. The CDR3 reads CSVGQGGYEQYF. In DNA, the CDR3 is TGCAGCGTTGGACAGGGAGGTTACGAGCAGTACTTC.

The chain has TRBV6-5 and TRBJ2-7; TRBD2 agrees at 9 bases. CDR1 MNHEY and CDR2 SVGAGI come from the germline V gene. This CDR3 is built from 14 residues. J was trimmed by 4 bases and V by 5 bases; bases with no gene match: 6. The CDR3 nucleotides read TGTGCCAGCAGTCCCGGCGGGAGGGTTTACGAGCAGTACTTC. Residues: CASSPGGRVYEQYF.

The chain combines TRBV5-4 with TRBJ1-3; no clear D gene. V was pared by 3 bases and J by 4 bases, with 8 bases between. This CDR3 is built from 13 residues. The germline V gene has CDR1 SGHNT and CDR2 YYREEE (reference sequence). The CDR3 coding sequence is TGTGCCAGCAGCTCGGTCGGGGGAAACACCATATATTTT. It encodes CASSSVGGNTIYF.

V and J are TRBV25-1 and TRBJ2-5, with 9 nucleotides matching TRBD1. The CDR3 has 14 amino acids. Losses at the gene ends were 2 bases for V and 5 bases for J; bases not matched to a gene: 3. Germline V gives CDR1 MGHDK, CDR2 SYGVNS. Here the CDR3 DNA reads TGTGCCAGCAGTGAACGGGACAGGGCGGAGACCCAGTACTTC. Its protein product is CASSERDRAETQYF.

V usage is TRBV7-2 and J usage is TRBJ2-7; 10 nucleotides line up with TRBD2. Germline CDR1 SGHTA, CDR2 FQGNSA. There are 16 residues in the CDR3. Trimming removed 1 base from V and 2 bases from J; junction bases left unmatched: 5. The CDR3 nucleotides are TGTGCCAGCAGCTTAGACCTAGCGGGGGCCCCCTACGAGCAGTACTTC. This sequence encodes CASSLDLAGAPYEQYF.

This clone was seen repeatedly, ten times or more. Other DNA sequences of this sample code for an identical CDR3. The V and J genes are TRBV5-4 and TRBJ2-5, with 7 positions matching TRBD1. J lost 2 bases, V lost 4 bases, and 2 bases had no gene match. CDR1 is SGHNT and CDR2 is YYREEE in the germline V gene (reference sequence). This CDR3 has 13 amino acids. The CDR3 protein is CASSQGQQETQYF. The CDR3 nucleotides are TGTGCCAGCAGCCAGGGACAGCAAGAGACCCAGTACTTC.

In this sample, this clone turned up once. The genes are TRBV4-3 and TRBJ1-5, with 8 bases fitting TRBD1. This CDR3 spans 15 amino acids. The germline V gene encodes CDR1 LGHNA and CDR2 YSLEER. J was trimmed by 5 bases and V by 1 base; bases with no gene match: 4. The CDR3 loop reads CASSQGTGRDQPQHF. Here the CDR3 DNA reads TGCGCCAGCAGCCAAGGGACAGGGCGGGATCAGCCCCAGCATTTT.

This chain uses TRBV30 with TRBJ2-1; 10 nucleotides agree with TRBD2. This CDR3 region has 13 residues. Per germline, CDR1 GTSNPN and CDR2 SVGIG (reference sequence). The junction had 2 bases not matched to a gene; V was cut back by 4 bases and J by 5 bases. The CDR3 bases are TGTGCCTGGAAAGCGGGAGGGGACAATGAGCAGTTCTTC. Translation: CAWKAGGDNEQFF.

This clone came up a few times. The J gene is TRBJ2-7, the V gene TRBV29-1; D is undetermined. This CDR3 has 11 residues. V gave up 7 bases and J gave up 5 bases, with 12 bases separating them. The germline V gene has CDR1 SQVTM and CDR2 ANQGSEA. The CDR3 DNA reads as TGCAGCGCCGACTCCAACGACGAGCAGTACTTC. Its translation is CSADSNDEQYF.

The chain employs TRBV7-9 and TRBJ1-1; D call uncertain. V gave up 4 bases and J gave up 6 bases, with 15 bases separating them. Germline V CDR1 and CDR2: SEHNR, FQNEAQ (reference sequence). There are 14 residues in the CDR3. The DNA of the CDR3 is TGTGCCAGCAGCTCCCCCGGGTTGTTCGCTGAAGCTTTCTTT. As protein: CASSSPGLFAEAFF.

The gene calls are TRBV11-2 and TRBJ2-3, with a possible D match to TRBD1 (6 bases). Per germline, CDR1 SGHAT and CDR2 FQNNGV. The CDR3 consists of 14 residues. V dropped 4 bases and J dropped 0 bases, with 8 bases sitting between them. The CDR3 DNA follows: TGTGCCAGCAGCTGGACAGCTAGCACAGATACGCAGTATTTT. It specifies CASSWTASTDTQYF.

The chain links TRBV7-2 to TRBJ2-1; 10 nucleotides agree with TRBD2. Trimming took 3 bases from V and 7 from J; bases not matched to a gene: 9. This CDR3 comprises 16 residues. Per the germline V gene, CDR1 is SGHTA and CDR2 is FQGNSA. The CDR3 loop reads CASSLSASGGVNEQFF. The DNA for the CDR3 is TGTGCCAGCAGCTTGTCGGCGAGCGGGGGGGTGAATGAGCAGTTCTTC. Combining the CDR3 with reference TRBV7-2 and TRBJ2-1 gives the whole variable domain GAGVSQSPSNKVTEKGKDVELRCDPISGHTALYWYRQSLGQGLEFLIYFQGNSAPDKSGLPSDRFSAERTGGSVSTLTIQRTQQEDSAVYLCASSLSASGGVNEQFFGPGTRLTVL.

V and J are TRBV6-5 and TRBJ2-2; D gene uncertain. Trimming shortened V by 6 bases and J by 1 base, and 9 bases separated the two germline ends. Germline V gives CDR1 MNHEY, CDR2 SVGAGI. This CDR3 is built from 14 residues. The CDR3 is CASRRHGNTGELFF. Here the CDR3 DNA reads TGTGCCAGCAGGAGACACGGGAACACCGGGGAGCTGTTTTTT.

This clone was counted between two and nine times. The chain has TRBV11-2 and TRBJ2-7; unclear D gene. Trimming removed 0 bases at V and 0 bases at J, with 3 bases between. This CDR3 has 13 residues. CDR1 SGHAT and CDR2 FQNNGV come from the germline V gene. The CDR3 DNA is TGTGCCAGCAGCTTAGACAACTCCTACGAGCAGTACTTC. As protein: CASSLDNSYEQYF.

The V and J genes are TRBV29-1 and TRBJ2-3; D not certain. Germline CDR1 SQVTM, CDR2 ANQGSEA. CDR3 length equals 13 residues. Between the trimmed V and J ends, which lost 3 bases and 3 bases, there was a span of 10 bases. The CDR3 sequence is CSVEEGGTDTQYF. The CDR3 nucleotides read TGCAGCGTTGAGGAAGGCGGAACAGATACGCAGTATTTT.

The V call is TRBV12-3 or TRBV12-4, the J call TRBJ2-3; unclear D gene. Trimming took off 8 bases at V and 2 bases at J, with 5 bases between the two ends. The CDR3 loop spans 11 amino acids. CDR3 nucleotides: TGTGCCAGCTCGTCCACAGATACGCAGTATTTT. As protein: CASSSTDTQYF.

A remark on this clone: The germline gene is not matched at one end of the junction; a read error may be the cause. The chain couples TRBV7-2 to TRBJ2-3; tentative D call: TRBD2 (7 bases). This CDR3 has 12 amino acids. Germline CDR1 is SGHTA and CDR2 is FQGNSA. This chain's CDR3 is CASSPGRGYGPF. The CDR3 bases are TGTGCCAGCAGCCCAGGGAGGGGGTATGGACCTTTT.

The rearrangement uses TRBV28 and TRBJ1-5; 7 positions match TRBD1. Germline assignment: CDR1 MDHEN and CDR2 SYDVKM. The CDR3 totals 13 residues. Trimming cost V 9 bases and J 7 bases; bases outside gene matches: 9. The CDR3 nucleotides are TGTGCCAGTAAACAGGGGATCGGGCAGCCCCAGCATTTT. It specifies CASKQGIGQPQHF.

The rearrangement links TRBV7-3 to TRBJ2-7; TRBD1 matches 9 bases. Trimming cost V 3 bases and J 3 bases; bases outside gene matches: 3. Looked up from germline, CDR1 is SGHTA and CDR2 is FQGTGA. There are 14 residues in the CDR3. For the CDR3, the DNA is TGTGCCAGCAGCTTGGGACAGGGAGTCTACGAGCAGTACTTC. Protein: CASSLGQGVYEQYF.

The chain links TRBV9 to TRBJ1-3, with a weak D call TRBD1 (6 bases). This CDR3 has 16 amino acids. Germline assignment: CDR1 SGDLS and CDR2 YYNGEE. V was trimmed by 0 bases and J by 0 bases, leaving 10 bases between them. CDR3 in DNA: TGTGCCAGCAGCGTAGGTTTAGGGGGCTCTGGAAACACCATATATTTT. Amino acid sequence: CASSVGLGGSGNTIYF.

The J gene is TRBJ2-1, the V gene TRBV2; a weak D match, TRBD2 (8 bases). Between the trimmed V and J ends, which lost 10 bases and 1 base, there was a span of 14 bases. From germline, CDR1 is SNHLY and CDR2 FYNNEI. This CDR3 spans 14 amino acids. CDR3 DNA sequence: TGTGCCACCGGGAGGGGGCGTTCCTACAATGAGCAGTTCTTC. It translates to CATGRGRSYNEQFF. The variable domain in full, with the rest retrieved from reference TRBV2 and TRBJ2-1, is EPEVTQTPSHQVTQMGQEVILRCVPISNHLYFYWYRQILGQKVEFLVSFYNNEISEKSEIFDDQFSVERPDGSNFTLKIRSTKLEDSAMYFCATGRGRSYNEQFFGPGTRLTVL.

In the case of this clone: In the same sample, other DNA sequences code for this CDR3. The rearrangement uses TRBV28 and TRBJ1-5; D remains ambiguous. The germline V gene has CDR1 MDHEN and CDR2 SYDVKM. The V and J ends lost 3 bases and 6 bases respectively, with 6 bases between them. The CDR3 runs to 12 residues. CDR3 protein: CASSLSGQPQHF. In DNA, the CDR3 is TGTGCCAGCAGTTTGTCGGGTCAGCCCCAGCATTTT.

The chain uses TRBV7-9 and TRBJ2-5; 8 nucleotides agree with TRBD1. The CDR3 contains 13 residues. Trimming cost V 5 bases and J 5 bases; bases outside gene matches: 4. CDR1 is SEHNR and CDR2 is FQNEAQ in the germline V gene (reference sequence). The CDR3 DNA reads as TGTGCCAGCAGCACCGACAGGGGTGAGACCCAGTACTTC. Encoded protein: CASSTDRGETQYF. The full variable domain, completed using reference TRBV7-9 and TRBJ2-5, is DTGVSQNPRHKITKRGQNVTFRCDPISEHNRLYWYRQTLGQGPEFLTYFQNEAQLEKSRLLSDRFSAERPKGSFSTLEIQRTEQGDSAMYLCASSTDRGETQYFGPGTRLLVL.

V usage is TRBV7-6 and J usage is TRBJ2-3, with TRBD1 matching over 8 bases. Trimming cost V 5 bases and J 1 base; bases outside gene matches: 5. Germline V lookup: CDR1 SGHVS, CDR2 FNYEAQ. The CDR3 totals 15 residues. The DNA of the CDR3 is TGTGCCAGCAGCCCCGACAGGGGCGGCACAGATACGCAGTATTTT. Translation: CASSPDRGGTDTQYF.

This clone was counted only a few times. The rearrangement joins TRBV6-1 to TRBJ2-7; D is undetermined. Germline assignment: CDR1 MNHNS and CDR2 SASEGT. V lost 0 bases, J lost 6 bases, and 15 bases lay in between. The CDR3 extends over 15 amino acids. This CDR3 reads CASSEAPIKSAEQYF. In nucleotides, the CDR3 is TGTGCCAGCAGTGAAGCGCCAATTAAGAGCGCCGAGCAGTACTTC.